Sequencing of this TCR beta chain was carried out in a study of OX40 agonist ivuxolimab in advanced cancers. Regarding the study in general: The costimulatory receptor OX40 (CD134) was targeted by ivuxolimab, a fully human IgG2 agonistic monoclonal antibody. Intravenous ivuxolimab was administered to patients every 2 weeks at six dose levels: 0.01, 0.1, 0.3, 1.5, 3 and 10 mg/kg. Partial responses occurred in three dose-escalation patients: two with cutaneous melanoma and one with hepatocellular carcinoma. Of the approximately 50 dose-escalation patients, hepatocellular carcinoma was present in around 19, melanoma in roughly 15, renal cell carcinoma in 9 and head and neck cancer in 9. The dose-escalation cohort was about 83% male with a mean age of approximately 59 years, ranging from roughly 20 to 80. Patients were allowed to have had prior anti-PD-1, anti-PD-L1 or anti-CTLA-4 therapy, and 40% of the dose-escalation patients had been treated with checkpoint inhibitors. Peripheral TCRbeta sequencing aimed to test whether ivuxolimab altered TCR sequence diversity and caused clonal T-cell expansion. The paper reports the monotherapy dose-escalation portion (N of about 47 patients) of the phase I ivuxolimab trial. Broader findings and caveats from the paper: Low levels of normalized T-cell clonal expansion were also seen in some patients who did not respond. Antigen specificity was not determined for the clonally expanded peripheral T cells. After ivuxolimab, CD8+ T cells had more expanded clones than CD4+ T cells on average. In partial responders in the 0.1-3.0 mg/kg groups, normalized peripheral clonal expansion was found to be among the lowest, especially among CD8+ T cells. At doses of 0.1 to 3.0 mg/kg, clonal expansion of both CD4+ and CD8+ blood T cells was observed from baseline to week 6.

Genomic DNA was isolated from the sorted cells so that the TCRbeta CDR3 region could be sequenced. The immunoSEQ Assay was used for sequencing of TCRbeta CDR3 regions. What TCRdb holds here is the immuneACCESS table cut down to in-frame rearrangements. Part of the clones is not present; checked against another copy, under half of the missing clones reflect an unresolved V gene, and the others are unexplained. In all, the sample holds tens of thousands of clones, and under 90% of those were seen once. About 5% of the sample is in the top ten clones. This clone was seen more than once but under ten times. Which antigen it targets is not known. Base qualities were left out, and no much larger clone turns up one base away. The trial excluded patients who had a history of autoimmune disease or were on systemic immunosuppression. Peripheral blood for TCR sequencing was collected from all dose cohorts at baseline, on cycle 4 day 1, and on cycle 7 day 1. Samples were obtained from an open-label, multicenter, first-in-human phase I dose-escalation trial of ivuxolimab. Adults with locally advanced or metastatic melanoma, renal cell, hepatocellular, or head and neck squamous cell carcinoma were enrolled in the trial. CD4+ and CD8+ T cells were sorted separately from peripheral blood before TCR sequencing.

Inclusive of the bounding cysteine and phenylalanine, the CDR3 is 15 residues long. The read is trimmed to its CDR3 DNA, 45 bases read in frame from base 1. The germline V gene encodes CDR1 SGHRS and CDR2 YFSETQ. Germline trimming amounts to 5 bases on V and 4 bases on J, with 11 as the count of junction bases outside the gene matches. This TCR was sampled from an adult with an advanced solid tumor such as melanoma, head and neck, liver or kidney cancer. The sequencing used CD4+ or CD8+ T cells sorted from blood, collected in a trial of the OX40 agonist ivuxolimab. The chain is assembled from TRBV5-1 and TRBJ1-2; a stretch of 7 junction bases matches TRBD1. The CDR3 protein is CASSLTGEWSYGYTF. The sequenced DNA is TGCGCCAGCAGTCTCACAGGGGAATGGTCCTATGGCTACACCTTC.